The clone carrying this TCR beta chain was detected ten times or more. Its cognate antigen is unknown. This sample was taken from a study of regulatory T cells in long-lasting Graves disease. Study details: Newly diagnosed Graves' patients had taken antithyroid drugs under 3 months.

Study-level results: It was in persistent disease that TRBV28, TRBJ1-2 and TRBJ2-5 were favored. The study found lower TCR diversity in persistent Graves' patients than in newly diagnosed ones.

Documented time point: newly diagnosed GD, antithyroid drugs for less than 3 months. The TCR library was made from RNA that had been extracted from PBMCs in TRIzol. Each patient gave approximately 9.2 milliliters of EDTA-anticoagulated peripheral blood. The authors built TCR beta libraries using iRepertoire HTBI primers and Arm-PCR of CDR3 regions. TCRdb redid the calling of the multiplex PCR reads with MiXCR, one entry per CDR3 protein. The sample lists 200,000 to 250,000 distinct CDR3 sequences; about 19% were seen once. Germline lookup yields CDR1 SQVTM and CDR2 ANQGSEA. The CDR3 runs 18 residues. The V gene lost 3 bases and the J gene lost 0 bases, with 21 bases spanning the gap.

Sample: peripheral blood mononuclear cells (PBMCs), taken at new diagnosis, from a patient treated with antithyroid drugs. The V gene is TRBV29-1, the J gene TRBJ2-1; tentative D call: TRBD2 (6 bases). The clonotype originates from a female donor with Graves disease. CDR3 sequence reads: CSVDSAGRGTRSYNEQFF. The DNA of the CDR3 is TGCAGCGTTGACTCCGCGGGAAGGGGAACTCGCTCCTACAATGAGCAGTTCTTC.